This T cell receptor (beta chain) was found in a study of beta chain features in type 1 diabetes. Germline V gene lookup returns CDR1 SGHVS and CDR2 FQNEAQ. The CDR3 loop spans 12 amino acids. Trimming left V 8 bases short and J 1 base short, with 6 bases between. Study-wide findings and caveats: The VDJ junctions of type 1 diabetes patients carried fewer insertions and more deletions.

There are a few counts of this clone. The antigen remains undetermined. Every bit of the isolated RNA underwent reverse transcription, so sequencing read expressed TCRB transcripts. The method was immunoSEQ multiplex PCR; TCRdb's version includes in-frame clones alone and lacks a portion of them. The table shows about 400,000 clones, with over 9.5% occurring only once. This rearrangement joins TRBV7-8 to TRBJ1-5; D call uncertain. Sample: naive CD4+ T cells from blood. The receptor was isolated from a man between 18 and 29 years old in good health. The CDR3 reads CASGRSNQPQHF. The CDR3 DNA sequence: TGTGCCAGCGGGAGGAGCAATCAGCCCCAGCATTTT.